The next 18 T cell receptor beta chains were all read from a single sample in a study of T cells after yellow fever vaccination. TCRdb reanalysed the 5' RACE reads using MiXCR and keeps one entry per CDR3 protein. The table includes about 340,000 distinct CDR3 sequences, around 12% detected once. Material: CD4+ T cells sorted from PBMCs, obtained 15 days after the yellow fever booster vaccination. These receptors were taken from a man between 18 and 29 years old who received the YFV17D yellow fever vaccine.

Ten or more counts support this clonotype. The chain employs TRBV20-1 and TRBJ1-4, with a weak D call TRBD1 (5 bases). The CDR3 sequence is 15 residues long. Germline V gene sequence: CDR1 DFQATT, CDR2 SNEGSKA (reference sequence). V shed 6 bases and J shed 7 bases, with 21 bases lying between them. The CDR3 DNA sequence: TGCAGTGCCGCAGGAGAGGGGAGTTTCGGTGAAAAACTGTTTTTT. Its translation: CSAAGEGSFGEKLFF.

V usage is TRBV7-2 and J usage is TRBJ2-7; 8 bases line up with TRBD1. J lost 4 bases, V lost 1 base, and 6 bases had no gene match. The CDR3 loop spans 15 amino acids. Germline V CDR1 and CDR2: SGHTA, FQGNSA. The CDR3 loop is CASSLGAGGQYEQYV. DNA of the CDR3: TGTGCCAGCAGCTTAGGGGCAGGGGGCCAATACGAGCAGTACGTC.

This clonotype has a handful of counts. The rearrangement joins TRBV5-1 to TRBJ2-1; TRBD2 might be the D (5 bases). Germline V gene sequence: CDR1 SGHRS, CDR2 YFSETQ. The CDR3 sequence is 17 residues long. Trimming took off 0 bases at V and 7 bases at J, with 20 bases between the two ends. Written as DNA, the CDR3 is TGCGCCAGCAGCTTGGGAAATGTGGACTCGGTGTCGAATGAGCAGTTCTTC. Protein sequence: CASSLGNVDSVSNEQFF. Drawing the rest from reference TRBV5-1 and TRBJ2-1, the complete variable domain is KAGVTQTPRYLIKTRGQQVTLSCSPISGHRSVSWYQQTPGQGLQFLFEYFSETQRNKGNFPGRFSGRQFSNSRSEMNVSTLELGDSALYLCASSLGNVDSVSNEQFFGPGTRLTVL.

This clonotype was observed many times. V is TRBV10-3 and J is TRBJ2-1; 10 bases are shared with TRBD2. The germline V gene has CDR1 ENHRY and CDR2 SYGVKD. This CDR3 comprises 16 residues. V lost 3 bases to trimming and J lost 10 bases; unmatched junction nucleotides: 12. CDR3 residues: CAISELERGGRREQFF. CDR3 nucleotides: TGTGCCATCAGTGAACTCGAGCGGGGGGGCCGACGGGAGCAGTTCTTC.

This clonotype appeared a few times. The chain uses TRBV4-2 and TRBJ2-7; 7 bases match TRBD1. Looked up from germline, CDR1 is LGHNA and CDR2 is YNFKEQ. V was clipped by 1 base and J by 1 base; unmatched bases: 7. CDR3 length: 16 amino acids. CDR3 in amino acids: CASSQGTGIYSYEQYF. DNA for the CDR3: TGTGCCAGCAGCCAAGGGACAGGAATATATTCCTACGAGCAGTACTTC.

Many counts were recorded for this clonotype. V gene TRBV7-9 combines with J gene TRBJ1-6, with D hard to call. The CDR3 totals 14 residues. Germline CDR1 reads SEHNR; CDR2 reads FQNEAQ (reference sequence). The ends were cut back, 2 bases at V and 10 bases at J, with 12 bases in the middle. The CDR3 DNA is TGTGCCAGCAGCTTAAACCCCCCCGGGTCACCCCTCCACTTT. Translating gives CASSLNPPGSPLHF.

This clonotype was seen a handful of times. The rearrangement uses TRBV7-9 and TRBJ1-1; D is unresolved. CDR1 and CDR2 (germline): SEHNR, FQNEAQ (reference sequence). Trimming took 4 bases from V and 4 from J, leaving 7 bases between them. This CDR3 has 12 amino acids. The CDR3 is CASSYIGTEAFF. The CDR3 DNA follows: TGTGCCAGCAGCTACATAGGCACTGAAGCTTTCTTT.

This clonotype was detected only a few times. This sequence joins TRBV7-2 and TRBJ1-1; D is perhaps TRBD1 (6 bases). Trimming left V 1 base short and J 11 bases short, with 17 bases between. Per germline, CDR1 SGHTA and CDR2 FQGNSA. CDR3 length: 14 amino acids. In DNA, the CDR3 is TGTGCCAGCAGCTTAGATCGGGCAGGGGAACGGGCTTTCTTT. Protein product: CASSLDRAGERAFF. Full variable domain (outside the CDR3, taken from reference TRBV7-2 and TRBJ1-1): GAGVSQSPSNKVTEKGKDVELRCDPISGHTALYWYRQSLGQGLEFLIYFQGNSAPDKSGLPSDRFSAERTGGSVSTLTIQRTQQEDSAVYLCASSLDRAGERAFFGQGTRLTVV.

This clonotype has a handful of counts. The genes are TRBV25-1 and TRBJ2-4; D gene uncertain. CDR3 length: 14 amino acids. V was clipped by 4 bases and J by 9 bases, with 16 bases between them. Germline V gene data show CDR1 as MGHDK and CDR2 as SYGVNS. CDR3 region: CASSASTLGSIQYF. The CDR3 region has the DNA TGTGCCAGCAGTGCCTCCACCTTGGGGTCCATTCAGTACTTC.

The CDR3 DNA follows: TGTGCCACCAGCAGAACTGACAGCTACGAGCAGTACGTC. It codes for CATSRTDSYEQYV. The rearrangement joins TRBV15 to TRBJ2-7; tentatively, D is TRBD1 (5 bases). The CDR3 covers 13 residues. The germline V and J ends were trimmed by 2 bases and 3 bases, with 8 bases remaining between them. Germline V gives CDR1 LNHNV, CDR2 YYDKDF (reference sequence).

This clonotype turned up a few times. The chain employs TRBV4-1 and TRBJ2-7, with 8 positions matching TRBD1. V shed 0 bases and J 0 bases; nucleotides not matched to a gene: 1. The CDR3 contains 15 residues. The germline gives CDR1 MGHRA, CDR2 YSYEKL. This chain's CDR3 is CASSQDRGPSYEQYV. Written as DNA, the CDR3 is TGCGCCAGCAGCCAAGACAGGGGGCCCTCCTACGAGCAGTACGTC.

This sequence joins TRBV5-1 and TRBJ1-1, with 9 bases lining up with TRBD1. The CDR3 covers 15 residues. With V trimmed by 3 bases and J by 4 bases, 7 bases remained unmatched. The V gene's germline CDR1 is SGHRS and CDR2 YFSETQ. The CDR3 region has the DNA TGCGCCAGCAGCTCGATACAGGGGGCCGGCACTGAAGCTTTCTTT. Amino acid sequence: CASSSIQGAGTEAFF.

V is TRBV4-1 and J is TRBJ1-3; D is uncertain. The V end lost 1 base, the J end lost 4 bases, and 11 bases lay between the germline ends. The CDR3 runs 15 residues. Germline V gene sequence: CDR1 MGHRA, CDR2 YSYEKL. The CDR3: CASSQAGFNGNTIYF. CDR3 DNA sequence: TGCGCCAGCAGCCAAGCGGGTTTTAACGGAAACACCATATATTTT.

The gene calls are TRBV28 and TRBJ2-7, with 7 nucleotides matching TRBD1. The CDR3 consists of 14 residues. V dropped 3 bases and J dropped 3; count of bases not matched to a gene: 5. Germline CDR1 is MDHEN and CDR2 is SYDVKM. CDR3 region: CASSFSDRDYEQYV. The CDR3 bases are TGTGCCAGCAGTTTTAGTGACAGGGACTACGAGCAGTACGTC.

The chain carries TRBV5-1 and TRBJ1-2, with a tentative D call TRBD1 (6 bases). V lost 4 bases and J 2 bases, leaving 12 bases between the germline ends. This CDR3 has 14 amino acids. Germline V CDR1 and CDR2: SGHRS, YFSETQ. The CDR3 spells CASSVTGPNYGYTF. In DNA form, the CDR3 reads TGCGCCAGCAGCGTTACAGGGCCCAACTATGGCTACACCTTC.

This clonotype was seen a few times. The rearrangement joins TRBV27 to TRBJ2-3; 10 bases map to TRBD1. V was clipped by 2 bases and J by 1 base; unmatched bases: 15. Germline CDR1 reads MNHEY; CDR2 reads SMNVEV (reference sequence). CDR3 length: 20 amino acids. In nucleotides, the CDR3 is TGTGCCAGCAGTTTAGGCGAAGGACAGGGGGTCACATTGGGCACAGATACGCAGTATTTT. Amino acid sequence: CASSLGEGQGVTLGTDTQYF.

The rearrangement uses TRBV5-1 and TRBJ2-5; D remains ambiguous. Trimming cost V 3 bases and J 5 bases, with 11 bases left between them. Germline CDR1 SGHRS, CDR2 YFSETQ. The CDR3 sequence is 13 residues long. CDR3 nucleotide sequence: TGCGCCAGCAGCTGGGCAGTACGTGAGACCCAGTACTTC. Translating it yields CASSWAVRETQYF.

The rearrangement links TRBV7-9 to TRBJ1-6, with D possibly TRBD1 on 5 matching bases. Germline lookup yields CDR1 SEHNR and CDR2 FQNEAQ (reference sequence). The CDR3 covers 15 residues. The V and J ends lost 1 base and 7 bases respectively, with 11 bases between them. The CDR3: CASSLGGGGNSPLHF. DNA for the CDR3: TGTGCCAGCAGCTTAGGGGGGGGTGGCAATTCACCCCTCCACTTT.